This T cell receptor (beta chain) comes out of a study of vaccination and CD4 T cells after COVID-19 (dated by TCRdb to 2022 to 2024). In the study overall: Convalescent patients had a positive SARS-CoV-2 result on nasal swab PCR, and of these patients, nine had mild disease and one had severe disease. The convalescent cohort comprised six males and four females, including two Hispanic individuals, seven Caucasians, two Asians and one multiracial person. Two doses of either the Pfizer-BioNTech BNT162b2 vaccine (n=8) or the Moderna mRNA-1273 vaccine (n=2) were administered to participants. Post-COVID blood samples from convalescent patients were collected a median of around 100 days after diagnosis, with a range of roughly 35 to 180 days. The time from the second vaccine dose to post-vaccine blood sampling had a median of around 72 days and ranged from roughly 13 to 241 days. Culture stimuli were overlapping spike peptide pools from SARS-CoV-2 and from the common cold coronaviruses HCoV-NL63, HCoV-OC43 and HCoV-229E. Control cultures received a CEFX viral epitope pool as the positive control, an HIV-1 Nef peptide pool as the negative control, or no peptide. The spike-specific CD4+ TCR repertoire was compared before and after mRNA vaccination in approximately 9 COVID-19 convalescent patients and a few infection-naive healthy vaccine recipients. Study-level results and caveats: The median count of SARS-CoV-2-reactive clonotypes went up from approximately 22 after infection to 38 after vaccination, although the change was not significant. In convalescent patients, nearly all vaccine-specific clones (304 of 307) were found to be mono-reactive for SARS-CoV-2 spike rather than cross-reactive with common cold coronaviruses. Among convalescent patients, a median roughly 90% of the SARS-CoV-2-reactive clones seen after vaccination appeared only after vaccination, which suggests priming specific to the vaccine. Only a relatively small number of convalescent patients were included in the study, and early timepoints following natural infection were not analyzed.

Compared with germline, V lacks 3 bases and J lacks 6 bases; bases without a gene match: 4. From the cysteine up to the phenylalanine, the CDR3 has a length of 15 residues. The kept DNA is CDR3 alone, 45 bases in frame from the first base. Sequences SGHTA (CDR1) and FQGTGA (CDR2) are obtained from the germline V gene. This sample's treatment or condition label indicates: roughly ten-day PBMC culture with coronavirus spike peptide pools or control peptides (ViraFEST assay). The study used the ViraFEST assay, which expanded antigen-specific T cells with peptide pools and then identified expanded clonotypes by TCR sequencing. The convalescent patients' positive SARS-CoV-2 PCR tests were from March to December 2020, which was before the Alpha, Beta and Delta variants emerged in the United States. Each well held roughly 2.2 million PBMCs cultured in IMDM containing about 5% human AB serum and approximately 9.8 IU/ml IL-2, with about 9.4 ug/ml peptide pools added. On days 3 and 7, half of the culture medium was replaced with fresh IL-2-containing medium. After around 11 days of culture, CD4+ T cells were isolated by negative selection using the EasySep CD4+ T cell isolation kit. PBMCs were separated from whole blood using Ficoll-Paque Plus gradient centrifugation and then either used fresh or cryopreserved at -140C. Triplicate wells were generally used for each culture condition.

As regards this clonotype: Its cognate antigen has yet to be identified. No base quality information exists; no much larger clone differs at one position.

Library preparation was by PCR. DNA from cultured CD4+ T cells was subjected to TCR sequencing with the Oncomine TCR Beta short-read assay at the Johns Hopkins FTIC core. Genomic DNA was extracted from the cultured CD4+ T cells with the QIAamp micro DNA kit. Oncomine TCR Beta libraries from cultured CD4+ T cells were pooled with unique dual indexes and sequenced on an Illumina iSeq 100. Under the source paper's analysis protocol: Non-productive sequences were filtered out, and CDR3s that did not start with C, did not end with F or W, or were shorter than 7 amino acids were discarded. Antigen-specific clonotypes were identified using the MANAFEST web application through comparison of peptide-stimulated wells with reference and other culture wells. An FDR below 0.05, an odds ratio above 5, and a productive frequency above 0.1% in at least two of three replicate wells were required for clones to be considered positive. A clonotype was classed as cross-reactive if the clonotype showed significant expansion both in SARS-CoV-2 spike wells and in at least one common cold coronavirus spike condition. Similarity between CDR3 sequences was evaluated in R version 3.6.1 using Levenshtein distances (stringdist) and unrooted phylogenetic trees (ape). TCRdb took the public reads, trimmed them with fastp at Q25, ran MiXCR for clone calling and kept in-frame beta chains. Merged by CDR3 protein, the rows form single entries marked with the most common genes and DNA. What appears here as the V and J calls and clone size reflects TCRdb's work, not the paper's. The sample table shows approximately 5,800 distinct CDR3 sequences, and roughly 70% are seen once. The ten top clones hold 23% of the sample.

The source material was CD4+ T cells from blood, cultured in vitro. This receptor was taken from a human donor who had recovered from COVID-19. The chain employs TRBV7-3 and TRBJ2-1, and TRBD2 matches 11 of the central bases. CDR3 region: CASSFSGTSGNEQFF. The DNA is as follows: TGTGCCAGCAGCTTCTCCGGGACTAGCGGCAATGAGCAGTTCTTC.